This T cell receptor (beta chain) was documented in a study of tumor-infiltrating lymphocytes in primary liver carcinoma (dated 2017 in TCRdb). Regarding the complete study: Hepatocellular carcinoma (four) or combined HCC and intrahepatic cholangiocarcinoma (one) was present in the five patients, who were three men and two women aged 30 to 69 years. Across five regions of each liver tumor, along with adjacent normal tissue and blood, the study brought together TCRbeta repertoire sequencing, expression microarrays and whole-exome sequencing. To link TCRbeta repertoire diversity with the local molecular phenotype, the roughly 26 tumor region samples were profiled using Agilent mRNA microarrays. Reproducibility between technical replicate repertoires was high, with correlation coefficients above 0.98 and mean shared-clone rates roughly 0.91. Roughly 3.5 to 8 million productive TCRbeta reads were obtained per sample, and no significant difference in read depth was found between tissue types. A total of around 35 specimens from 5 patients went through TCRbeta repertoire sequencing, namely 25 tumor regions, 5 adjacent noncancerous liver tissues and 5 peripheral blood samples. Tumors of the five patients were stage T1-T3 N0M0 with maximum diameters of roughly 4.2 to 11 cm. Summary of the overall study and its limitations: Pairs of tumor regions showed greater repertoire overlap (mean approximately 35%) than tumor-adjacent pairs (roughly 17%) or tumor-blood pairs (roughly 14%), which is consistent with antigen-driven expansion. Since the samples were bulk and unsorted, there was no way to compare CD4+ and CD8+ T cell repertoires. With just a handful of patients in the study, the authors point out that the findings should be validated in a larger study. Only about 8-25% of top clones were found in all five regions of a tumor, suggesting spatial heterogeneity of tumor-infiltrating T cells. Compared with blood, tumors had a significantly larger share of the repertoire taken up by the top 250 clones (p = 0.039). Only the TCR beta chain was sequenced, so true repertoire diversity is likely underestimated because unpaired alpha chains were not captured.

From the cysteine through the phenylalanine, the CDR3 covers 9 amino acids. Only the CDR3 DNA is retained, 27 bases long and in frame from the first base. CDR1 and CDR2 were assigned from the germline V gene as MNHNS and SASEGT. Using a constant-region primer and ProtoScript II reverse transcriptase, TCRbeta-specific cDNA was reverse-transcribed from 500 ng total RNA. The TCRbeta libraries were prepared through three rounds of nested multiplex PCR following a slightly modified ARM-PCR procedure. Each of the first two PCR rounds ran for approximately 10 cycles using multiplex TRBV1-TRBV30 forward primers together with a Cbeta reverse primer. Sample barcodes and Illumina adapters were attached in a final 25-cycle PCR using Deep VentR polymerase. Amplicons of 200-500 bp were gel-purified with a QIAquick gel extraction kit before sequencing. An Illumina HiSeq 2500 was used to sequence the TCRbeta amplicons, generating 250-bp paired-end reads. The paper's data handling went like this. Quality trimming of reads was performed with Trimmomatic v0.33, and paired reads were merged with FLASH v1.2.11 so that full CDR3 sequences could be recovered. MiGEC v1.2.1b assigned V, D and J germline segments to the rearranged TCRbeta sequences. Clonotype statistics and Shannon-Wiener diversity indices were calculated with VDJtools v1.0.0. Except for diversity analysis, only the 250 most abundant clonotypes of each sample were used in subsequent analyses to reduce sampling bias. TCRdb trimmed the raw reads at Q25, called clones with MiXCR and kept productive beta chains. Entries are consolidated by CDR3 protein sequence, retaining the most common genes and DNA. The V and J calls were not made by the authors but by TCRdb's processing. The sample records 50,000 to 60,000 distinct CDR3 sequences, around 77% of which are singletons. The top ten clonotypes cover around 22% of the sample.

Without any cell sorting, total RNA and DNA were extracted together from around 20-30 mg of bulk tissue using the AllPrep DNA/RNA mini kit. Between late 2015 and early 2016, about 5 patients in China with histopathologically diagnosed primary liver carcinoma had their tumors surgically resected. At the time of sampling, the patients had chronic HBV infection and had not received any treatment. Five spatially separated regions were sampled per tumor: superior, inferior, left-lateral and right-lateral poles, plus the tumor centre. Histology showed that every tumor sample contained more than 80% viable tumor cells. Fresh tumor and adjacent tissue pieces were bisected; one half was stored in RNAlater at -80°C, the other sent for histology. Notes on this clonotype: It lacks a known antigen. A read error may produce the germline difference seen at one junction end.

The material sequenced was liver tumor tissue from sampling region 5. The intended sense of this specimen's cell subset or site label: tumor region T5, tumor centre. This clonotype was sampled from a man in his forties with primary liver carcinoma and hepatitis B virus infection. The sequence is built from TRBV6-1 and TRBJ2-7, with the D gene not confidently named. The DNA sequence follows: TGCGTCAGCCACTACGAGCAGTACTTC. Translated, it reads CVSHYEQYF.